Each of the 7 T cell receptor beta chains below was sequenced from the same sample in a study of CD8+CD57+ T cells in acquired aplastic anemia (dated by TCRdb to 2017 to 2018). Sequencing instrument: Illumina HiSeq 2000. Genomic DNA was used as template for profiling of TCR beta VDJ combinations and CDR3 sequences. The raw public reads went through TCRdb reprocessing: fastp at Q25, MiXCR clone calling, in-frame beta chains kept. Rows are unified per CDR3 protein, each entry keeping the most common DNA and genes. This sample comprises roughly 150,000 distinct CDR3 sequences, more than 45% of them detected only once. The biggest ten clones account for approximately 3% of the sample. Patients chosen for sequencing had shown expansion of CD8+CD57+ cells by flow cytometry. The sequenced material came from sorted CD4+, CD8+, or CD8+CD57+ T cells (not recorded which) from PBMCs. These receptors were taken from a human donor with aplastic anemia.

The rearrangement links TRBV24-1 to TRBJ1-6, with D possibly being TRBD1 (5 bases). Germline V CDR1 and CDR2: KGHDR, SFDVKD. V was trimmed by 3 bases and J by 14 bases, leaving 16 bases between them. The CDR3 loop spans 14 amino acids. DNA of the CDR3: TGTGCCACCAGTGATACTGACAGCATGGATGCCCTCCACTTT. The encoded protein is CATSDTDSMDALHF.

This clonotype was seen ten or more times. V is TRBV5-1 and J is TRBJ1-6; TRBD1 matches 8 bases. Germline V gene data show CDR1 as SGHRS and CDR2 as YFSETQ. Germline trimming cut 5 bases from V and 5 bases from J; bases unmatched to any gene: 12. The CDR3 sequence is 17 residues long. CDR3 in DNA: TGCGCCAGCAGTCTTACGGGACAGGTTGGGGATAATTCACCCCTCCACTTT. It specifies CASSLTGQVGDNSPLHF.

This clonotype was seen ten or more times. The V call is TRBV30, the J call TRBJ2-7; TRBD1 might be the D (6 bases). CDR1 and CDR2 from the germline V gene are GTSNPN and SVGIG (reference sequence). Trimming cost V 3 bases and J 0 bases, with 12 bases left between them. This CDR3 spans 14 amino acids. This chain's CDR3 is CAWRRGGSSYEQYF. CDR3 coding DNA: TGTGCCTGGAGGAGAGGGGGTAGCTCCTACGAGCAGTACTTC.

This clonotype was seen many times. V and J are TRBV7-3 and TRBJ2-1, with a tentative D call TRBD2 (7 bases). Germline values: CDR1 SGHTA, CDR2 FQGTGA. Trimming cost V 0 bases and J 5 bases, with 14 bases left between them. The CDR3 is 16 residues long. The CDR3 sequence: CASSLTGGSGNNEQFF. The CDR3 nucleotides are TGTGCCAGCAGCTTAACCGGGGGCAGCGGGAACAATGAGCAGTTCTTC.

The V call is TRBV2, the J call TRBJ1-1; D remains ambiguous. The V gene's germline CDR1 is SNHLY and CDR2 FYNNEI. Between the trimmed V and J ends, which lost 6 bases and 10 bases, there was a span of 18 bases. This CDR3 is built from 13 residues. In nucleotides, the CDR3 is TGTGCCAGCAGCGAGGAGACTCTGCGAAGAGCTTTCTTT. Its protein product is CASSEETLRRAFF.

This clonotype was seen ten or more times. This CDR3 reads CASSYRVDGNYGYTF. For the CDR3, the DNA is TGTGCCAGCAGTTATAGGGTGGACGGGAACTATGGCTACACCTTC. The chain recombines TRBV6-2 or TRBV6-3 with TRBJ1-2; the D is unclear. Germline CDR1 reads MNHEY; CDR2 reads SVGEGT. Trimming took off 3 bases at V and 2 bases at J, with 13 bases between the two ends. The CDR3 loop spans 15 amino acids.

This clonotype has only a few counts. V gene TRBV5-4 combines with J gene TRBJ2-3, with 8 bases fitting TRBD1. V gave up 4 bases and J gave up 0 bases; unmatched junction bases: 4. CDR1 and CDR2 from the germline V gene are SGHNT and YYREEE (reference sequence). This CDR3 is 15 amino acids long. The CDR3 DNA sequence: TGTGCCAGCAGCAATAGACAGGGGAGCACAGATACGCAGTATTTT. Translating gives CASSNRQGSTDTQYF.